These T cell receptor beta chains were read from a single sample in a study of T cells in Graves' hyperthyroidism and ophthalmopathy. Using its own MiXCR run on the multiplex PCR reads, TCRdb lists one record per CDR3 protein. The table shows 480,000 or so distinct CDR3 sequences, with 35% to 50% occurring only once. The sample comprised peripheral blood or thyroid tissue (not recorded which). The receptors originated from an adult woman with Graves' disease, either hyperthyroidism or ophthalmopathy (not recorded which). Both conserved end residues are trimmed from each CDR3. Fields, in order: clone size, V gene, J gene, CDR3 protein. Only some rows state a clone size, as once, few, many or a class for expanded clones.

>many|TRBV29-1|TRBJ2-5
SVSRNQETQY
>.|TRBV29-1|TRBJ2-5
SVRSGTQETQY
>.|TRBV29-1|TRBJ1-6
SGPGVKNSPLH
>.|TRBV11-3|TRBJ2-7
ASSPGLAGDYEQY
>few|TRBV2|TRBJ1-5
ASKREYSNQPQH
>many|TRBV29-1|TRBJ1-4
SARGEGGEKLF
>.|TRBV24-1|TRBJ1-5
ATSAAGGDQPQH
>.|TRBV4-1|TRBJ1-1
ASRMWGSNTEAF
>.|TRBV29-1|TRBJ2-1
SVGGTRWNNEQF
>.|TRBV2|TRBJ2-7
ASTPSRTARTYEQY
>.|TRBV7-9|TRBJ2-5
ASSFGLSETQY